This note documents a single TCR beta chain sequence. Germline-derived CDR1 and CDR2 are SGHNT and YENEEA. Trimming left V 8 bases short and J 5 bases short, with 21 bases between. The CDR3 has 15 amino acids. The data originate from a study of cytomegalovirus exposure and HLA in healthy donors. Vbeta (60) and Jbeta (13) primers were used in the PCR. Original analysis: As a later analysis found, there were 80 million to 90 million unique TCR beta chains, of which roughly 11 million were shared. Libraries were prepared by immunoSEQ multiplex PCR; TCRdb keeps only in-frame clonotypes and omits some of them. Clone size and V and J calls were adopted from that table, with D and trimming inferred from the DNA. Of some 180,000 clones listed, 77% were seen once; the top ten hold approximately 1.4%.

The V and J genes are TRBV11-3 and TRBJ2-5; tentatively, D is TRBD2 (5 bases). Sequenced material: PBMCs. The origin of this receptor is a man between 18 and 29 years old in good health and CMV-seronegative. Here the CDR3 reads CASRGISPPEETQYF. CDR3 coding DNA: TGTGCCAGCCGAGGGATTAGCCCGCCGGAGGAGACCCAGTACTTC.